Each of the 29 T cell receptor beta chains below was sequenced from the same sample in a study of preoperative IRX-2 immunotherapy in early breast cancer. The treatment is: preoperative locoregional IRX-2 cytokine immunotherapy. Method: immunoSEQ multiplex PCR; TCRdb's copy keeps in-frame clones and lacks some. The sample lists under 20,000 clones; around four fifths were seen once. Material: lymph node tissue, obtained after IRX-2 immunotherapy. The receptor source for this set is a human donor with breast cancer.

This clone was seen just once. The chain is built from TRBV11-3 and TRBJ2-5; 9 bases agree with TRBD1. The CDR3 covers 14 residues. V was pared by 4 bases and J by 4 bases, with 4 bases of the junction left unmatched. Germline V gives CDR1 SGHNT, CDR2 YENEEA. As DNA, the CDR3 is TGTGCCAGCAGCTCGGGACAGGGAGGAGAGACCCAGTACTTC. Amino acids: CASSSGQGGETQYF.

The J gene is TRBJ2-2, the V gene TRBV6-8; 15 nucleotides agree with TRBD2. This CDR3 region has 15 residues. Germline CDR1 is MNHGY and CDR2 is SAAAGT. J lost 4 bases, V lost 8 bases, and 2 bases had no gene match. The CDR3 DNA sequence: TGTGCCAGCGGACTAGCGGGAGGGGGCACCGGGGAGCTGTTTTTT. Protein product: CASGLAGGGTGELFF.

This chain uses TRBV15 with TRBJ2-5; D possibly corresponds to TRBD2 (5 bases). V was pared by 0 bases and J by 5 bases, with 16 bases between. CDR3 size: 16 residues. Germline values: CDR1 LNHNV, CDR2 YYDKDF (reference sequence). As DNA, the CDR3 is TGTGCCACCAGCAGAGACCCTCCAAACCGAGGGGAGACCCAGTACTTC. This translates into CATSRDPPNRGETQYF. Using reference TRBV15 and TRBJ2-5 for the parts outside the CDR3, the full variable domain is DAMVIQNPRYQVTQFGKPVTLSCSQTLNHNVMYWYQQKSSQAPKLLFHYYDKDFNNEADTPDNFQSRRPNTSFCFLDIRSPGLGDTAMYLCATSRDPPNRGETQYFGPGTRLLVL.

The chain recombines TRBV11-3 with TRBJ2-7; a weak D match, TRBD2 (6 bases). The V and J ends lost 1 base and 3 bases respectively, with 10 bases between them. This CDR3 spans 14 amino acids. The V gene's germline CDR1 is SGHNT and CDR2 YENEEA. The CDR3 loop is CASSLGLANYEQYF. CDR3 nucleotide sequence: TGTGCCAGCAGCTTAGGGCTAGCGAACTACGAGCAGTACTTC.

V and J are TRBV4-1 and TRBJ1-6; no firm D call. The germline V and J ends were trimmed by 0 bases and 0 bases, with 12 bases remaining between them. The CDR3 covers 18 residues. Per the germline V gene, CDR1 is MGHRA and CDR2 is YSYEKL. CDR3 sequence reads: CASSQDPGKSSYNSPLHF. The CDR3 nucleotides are TGCGCCAGCAGCCAAGATCCTGGAAAAAGCTCCTATAATTCACCCCTCCACTTT.

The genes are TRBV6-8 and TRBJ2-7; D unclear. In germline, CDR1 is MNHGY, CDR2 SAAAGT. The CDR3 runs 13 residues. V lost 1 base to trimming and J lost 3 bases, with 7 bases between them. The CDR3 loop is CASSYFILYEQYF. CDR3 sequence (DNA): TGTGCCAGCAGTTACTTTATCCTCTACGAGCAGTACTTC.

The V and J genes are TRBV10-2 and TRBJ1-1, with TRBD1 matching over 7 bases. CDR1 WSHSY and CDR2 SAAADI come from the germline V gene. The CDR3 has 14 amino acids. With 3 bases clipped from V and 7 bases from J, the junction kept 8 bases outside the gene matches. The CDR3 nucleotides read TGCGCCAGCAGTGACGTATTCAGGGGGAGTGAAGCTTTCTTT. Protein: CASSDVFRGSEAFF.

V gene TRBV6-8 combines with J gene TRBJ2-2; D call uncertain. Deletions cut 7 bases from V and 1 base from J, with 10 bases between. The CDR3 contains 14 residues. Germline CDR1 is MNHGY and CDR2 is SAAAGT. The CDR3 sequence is CASMRQMNTGELFF. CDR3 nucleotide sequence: TGTGCCAGCATGAGGCAGATGAACACCGGGGAGCTGTTTTTT.

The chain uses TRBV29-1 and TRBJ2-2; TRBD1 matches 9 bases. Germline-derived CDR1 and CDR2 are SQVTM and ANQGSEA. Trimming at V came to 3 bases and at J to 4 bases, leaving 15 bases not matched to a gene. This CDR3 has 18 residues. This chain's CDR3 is CSVERGGPGQGPTGELFF. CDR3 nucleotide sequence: TGCAGCGTTGAGCGAGGGGGACCGGGACAGGGCCCCACCGGGGAGCTGTTTTTT.

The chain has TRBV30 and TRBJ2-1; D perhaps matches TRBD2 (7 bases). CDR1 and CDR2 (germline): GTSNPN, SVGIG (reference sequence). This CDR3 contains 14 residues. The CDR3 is CASSGAGEYNEQFF. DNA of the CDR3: TGTGCTTCCTCGGGGGCGGGGGAGTACAATGAGCAGTTCTTC.

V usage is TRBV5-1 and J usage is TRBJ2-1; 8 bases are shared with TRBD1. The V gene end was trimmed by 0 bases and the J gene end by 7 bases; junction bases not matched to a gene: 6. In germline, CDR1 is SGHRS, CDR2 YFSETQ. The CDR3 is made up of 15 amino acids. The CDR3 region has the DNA TGCGCCAGCAGCTTGGGGGACAGGATTAGGAATGAGCAGTTCTTC. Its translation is CASSLGDRIRNEQFF.

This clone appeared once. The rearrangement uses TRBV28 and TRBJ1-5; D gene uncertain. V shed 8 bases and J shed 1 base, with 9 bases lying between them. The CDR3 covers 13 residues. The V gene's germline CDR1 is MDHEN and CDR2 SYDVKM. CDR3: CASWWNSNQPQHF. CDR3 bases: TGTGCCAGCTGGTGGAACAGCAATCAGCCCCAGCATTTT.

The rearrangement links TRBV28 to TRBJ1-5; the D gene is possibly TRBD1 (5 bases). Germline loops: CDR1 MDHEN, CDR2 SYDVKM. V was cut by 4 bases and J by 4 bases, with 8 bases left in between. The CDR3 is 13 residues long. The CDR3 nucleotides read TGTGCCAGCAGTTCGCGGGGGAATCAGCCCCAGCATTTT. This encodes CASSSRGNQPQHF.

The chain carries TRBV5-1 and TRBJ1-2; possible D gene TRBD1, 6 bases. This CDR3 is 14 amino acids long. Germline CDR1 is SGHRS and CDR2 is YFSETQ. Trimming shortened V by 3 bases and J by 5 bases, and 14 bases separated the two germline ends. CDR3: CASSSDGGRYGYTF. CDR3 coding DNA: TGCGCCAGCAGCTCCGACGGGGGGCGTTATGGCTACACCTTC.

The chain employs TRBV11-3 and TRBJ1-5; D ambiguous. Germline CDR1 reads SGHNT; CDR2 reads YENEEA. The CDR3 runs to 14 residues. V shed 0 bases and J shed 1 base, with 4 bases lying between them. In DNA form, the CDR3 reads TGTGCCAGCAGCTTAGAAACGAGCAATCAGCCCCAGCATTTT. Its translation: CASSLETSNQPQHF.

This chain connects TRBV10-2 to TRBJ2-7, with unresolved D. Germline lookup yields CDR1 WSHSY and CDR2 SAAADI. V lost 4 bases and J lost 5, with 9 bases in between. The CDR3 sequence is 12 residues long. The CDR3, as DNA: TGCGCCAGCAGTGTCTCAGAAAACGAGCAGTACTTC. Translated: CASSVSENEQYF.

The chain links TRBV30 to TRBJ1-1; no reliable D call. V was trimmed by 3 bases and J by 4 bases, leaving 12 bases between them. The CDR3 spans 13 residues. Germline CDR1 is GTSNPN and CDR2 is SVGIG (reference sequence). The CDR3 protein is CAWSNADVTEAFF. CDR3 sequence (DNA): TGTGCCTGGAGCAATGCCGATGTCACTGAAGCTTTCTTT.

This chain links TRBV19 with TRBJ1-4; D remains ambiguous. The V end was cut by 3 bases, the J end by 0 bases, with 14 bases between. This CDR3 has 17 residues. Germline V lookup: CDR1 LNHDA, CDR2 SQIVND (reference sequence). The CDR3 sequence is CASSIPLTGTTNEKLFF. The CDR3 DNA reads TGTGCCAGTAGTATCCCCTTAACCGGAACAACTAATGAAAAACTGTTTTTT.

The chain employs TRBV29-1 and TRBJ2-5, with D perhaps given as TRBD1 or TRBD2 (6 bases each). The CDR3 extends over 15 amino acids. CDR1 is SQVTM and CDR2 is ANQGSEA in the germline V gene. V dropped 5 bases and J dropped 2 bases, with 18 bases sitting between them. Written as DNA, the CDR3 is TGCAGCGTTTCGAAACCGGGGGCCACACAAGAGACCCAGTACTTC. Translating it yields CSVSKPGATQETQYF.

CDR3 nucleotide sequence: TGTGCCAGTAGTATTCAGGGGGCAGACACTGAAGCTTTCTTT. Its protein product is CASSIQGADTEAFF. The chain carries TRBV19 and TRBJ1-1; TRBD1 agrees at 8 bases. The CDR3 is made up of 14 amino acids. Germline V gene lookup returns CDR1 LNHDA and CDR2 SQIVND (reference sequence). V lost 3 bases to trimming and J lost 3 bases; unmatched junction nucleotides: 3.

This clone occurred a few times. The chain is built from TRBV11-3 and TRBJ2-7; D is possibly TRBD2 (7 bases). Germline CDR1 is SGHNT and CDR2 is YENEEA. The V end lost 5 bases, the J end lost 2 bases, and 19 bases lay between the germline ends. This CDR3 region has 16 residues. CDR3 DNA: TGTGCCAGCAGCCGAACCCGAGGGGGGGAAGCCTACGAGCAGTACTTC. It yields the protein CASSRTRGGEAYEQYF.

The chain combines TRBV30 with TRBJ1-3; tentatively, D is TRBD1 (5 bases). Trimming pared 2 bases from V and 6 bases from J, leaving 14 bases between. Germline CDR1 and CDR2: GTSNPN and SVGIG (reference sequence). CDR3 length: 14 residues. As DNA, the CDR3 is TGTGCCTGGAGTCCCAGGGATTATGAAAACACCATATATTTT. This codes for CAWSPRDYENTIYF.

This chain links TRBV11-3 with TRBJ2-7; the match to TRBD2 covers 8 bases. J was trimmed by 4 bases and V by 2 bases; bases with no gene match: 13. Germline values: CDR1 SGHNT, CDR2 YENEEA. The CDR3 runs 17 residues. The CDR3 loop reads CASSLLSAGVSGYEQYF. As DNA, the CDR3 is TGTGCCAGCAGCTTACTTTCAGCGGGAGTTTCGGGTTACGAGCAGTACTTC.

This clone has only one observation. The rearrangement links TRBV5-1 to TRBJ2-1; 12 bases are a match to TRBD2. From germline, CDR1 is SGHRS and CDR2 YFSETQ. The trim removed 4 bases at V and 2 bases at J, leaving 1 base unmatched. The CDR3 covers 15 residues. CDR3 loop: CASSLAGGTYNEQFF. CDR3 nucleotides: TGCGCCAGCAGCCTAGCGGGAGGGACCTACAATGAGCAGTTCTTC. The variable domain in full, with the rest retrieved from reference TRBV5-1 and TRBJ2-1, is KAGVTQTPRYLIKTRGQQVTLSCSPISGHRSVSWYQQTPGQGLQFLFEYFSETQRNKGNFPGRFSGRQFSNSRSEMNVSTLELGDSALYLCASSLAGGTYNEQFFGPGTRLTVL.

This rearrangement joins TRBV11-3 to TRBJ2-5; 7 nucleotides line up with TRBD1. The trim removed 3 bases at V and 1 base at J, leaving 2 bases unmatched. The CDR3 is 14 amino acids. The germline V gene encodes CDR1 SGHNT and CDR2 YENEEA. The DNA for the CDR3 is TGTGCCAGCAGCTTGTACAGGGGCCAAGAGACCCAGTACTTC. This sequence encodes CASSLYRGQETQYF.

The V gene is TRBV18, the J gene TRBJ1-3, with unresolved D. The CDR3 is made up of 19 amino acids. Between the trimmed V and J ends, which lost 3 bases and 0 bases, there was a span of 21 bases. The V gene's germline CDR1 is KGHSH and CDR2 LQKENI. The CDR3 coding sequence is TGTGCCAGCTCACCGGAAAAGTTCGTCCCCACTGACTCTGGAAACACCATATATTTT. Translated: CASSPEKFVPTDSGNTIYF.

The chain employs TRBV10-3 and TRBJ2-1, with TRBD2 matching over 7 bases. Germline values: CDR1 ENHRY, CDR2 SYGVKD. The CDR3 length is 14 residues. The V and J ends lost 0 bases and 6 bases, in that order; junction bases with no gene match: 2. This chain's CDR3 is CAISESGRVNEQFF. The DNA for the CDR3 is TGTGCCATCAGTGAGTCAGGGAGGGTCAATGAGCAGTTCTTC.

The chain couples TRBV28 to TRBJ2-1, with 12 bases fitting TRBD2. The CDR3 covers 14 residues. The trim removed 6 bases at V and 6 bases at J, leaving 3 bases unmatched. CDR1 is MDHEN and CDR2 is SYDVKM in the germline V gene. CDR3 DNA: TGTGCCAGCAGCATGGGACTAGCGGGCAATGAGCAGTTCTTC. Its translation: CASSMGLAGNEQFF.

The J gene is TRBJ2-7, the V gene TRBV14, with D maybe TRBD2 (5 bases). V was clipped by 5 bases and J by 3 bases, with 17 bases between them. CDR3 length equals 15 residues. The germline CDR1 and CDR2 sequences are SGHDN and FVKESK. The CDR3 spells CASSKMGSSHYEQYF. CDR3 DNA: TGTGCCAGCAGCAAGATGGGGAGCAGCCACTACGAGCAGTACTTC. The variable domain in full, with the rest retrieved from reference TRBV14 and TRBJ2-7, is EAGVTQFPSHSVIEKGQTVTLRCDPISGHDNLYWYRRVMGKEIKFLLHFVKESKQDESGMPNNRFLAERTGGTYSTLKVQPAELEDSGVYFCASSKMGSSHYEQYFGPGTRLTVT.